The rows below give T cell receptor beta chains drawn from one sample of a study of blood T cell repertoires in COVID-19. Only in-frame clones appear in the TCRdb table, and some are missing; sequencing was by immunoSEQ multiplex PCR. Found here are roughly 180,000 clones, roughly four fifths of them singletons; the top ten hold 12%. The material sequenced was PBMCs or T cells enriched from blood (not recorded which). These receptors were collected from a man aged 35-49 years who had recovered from COVID-19. The CDR3 runs from the conserved cysteine through the conserved F or W. Fields, in order: CDR3 length, D gene, V gene, clone size, J gene, CDR3 DNA, CDR3 protein. D genes are given only for firm matches. Clone size appears in some rows only: once, few, many, or a class for an expanded clone.

15,TRBD1,TRBV28,NA,TRBJ1-5,TGTGCCAGCAGTCTTGCCGGGACAGGGTATCAGCCCCAGCATTTT,CASSLAGTGYQPQHF
13,TRBD1,TRBV6-5,NA,TRBJ1-1,TGTGCCAGCTGCACAGGGGGGTACACTGAAGCTTTCTTT,CASCTGGYTEAFF
12,NA,TRBV5-6,many,TRBJ2-3,TGTGCCAGCAGCCAACATTCGGATACGCAGTATTTT,CASSQHSDTQYF
12,TRBD1,TRBV28,few,TRBJ1-2,TGTGCCAGCCGACAGGGGCGCTATGGCTACACCTTC,CASRQGRYGYTF
17,TRBD2,TRBV7-3,few,TRBJ2-7,TGTGCCAGCAGCTTAAAAGGGGTCACTAGCGGAACCTACGAGCAGTACTTC,CASSLKGVTSGTYEQYF
17,TRBD1,TRBV6-4,NA,TRBJ1-3,TGTGCCAGCAGTGAGGTAGTCGGGACAGGGGTCGGAAACACCATATATTTT,CASSEVVGTGVGNTIYF
16,NA,TRBV6-2/TRBV6-3,NA,TRBJ2-7,TGTGCCAGCAGCCTCTTTGAGGGTGGCCTCGGTTACGAGCAGTACTTC,CASSLFEGGLGYEQYF
18,TRBD2,TRBV27,NA,TRBJ2-2,TGTGCCAGCAGTTTATTTGGCCTAGCGGGAGACAACACCGGGGAGCTGTTTTTT,CASSLFGLAGDNTGELFF
15,TRBD2,TRBV7-3,NA,TRBJ2-2,TGTGCCAGCAGCTCGAGCGGGACTTACACCGGGGAGCTGTTTTTT,CASSSSGTYTGELFF
13,NA,TRBV7-2,NA,TRBJ1-1,TGTGCCAGCAGCCCCGGGGGGAACACTGAAGCTTTCTTT,CASSPGGNTEAFF
16,TRBD2,TRBV11-2,NA,TRBJ2-5,TGTGCCAGCAGCCCCCTTGCGCGGGAGAGTCAAGAGACCCAGTACTTC,CASSPLARESQETQYF
13,NA,TRBV6-5,NA,TRBJ1-5,TGTGCCAGCAGTTACGGGCCGGAAGGGCCCCAGCATTTT,CASSYGPEGPQHF
13,NA,TRBV6-5,once,TRBJ2-3,TGTGCCAGCAGCCAAACTAGGACAGATACGCAGTATTTT,CASSQTRTDTQYF
15,NA,TRBV27,NA,TRBJ1-5,TGTGCCAGCAGTTTATTTCGGTATAGCAATCAGCCCCAGCATTTT,CASSLFRYSNQPQHF
18,TRBD2,TRBV7-8,NA,TRBJ2-2,TGTGCCAGCAGCTCTCTTAGCGGGAGGGAGGTGGGCACCGGGGAGCTGTTTTTT,CASSSLSGREVGTGELFF
17,TRBD1,TRBV27,once,TRBJ2-6,TGTGCCAGCAGTTTACGACAGGGTATGTCTGGGGCCAATGTCCTGACTTTC,CASSLRQGMSGANVLTF
14,NA,TRBV18,many,TRBJ1-4,TGTGCCAGCTCACCACCAAGAACGGGTGAAAAACTGTTTTTT,CASSPPRTGEKLFF
20,TRBD1,TRBV4-3,NA,TRBJ1-6,TGCGCCAGCAGCCCCCAACCGCACAGGGGCTTGAGCTCCTATAATTCACCCCTCCACTTT,CASSPQPHRGLSSYNSPLHF
16,NA,TRBV6-1,NA,TRBJ2-2,TGTGCCAGCAGTGCCCAACCCTCCCTAGTGTACGGGGAGCTGTTTTTT,CASSAQPSLVYGELFF
11,NA,TRBV6-5,NA,TRBJ2-7,TGTGCCAGCACCGGAGCCTACGAGCAGTACTTC,CASTGAYEQYF
16,TRBD1,TRBV9,NA,TRBJ1-2,TGTGCCAGCAGCGGAAGCACAGGGGCCGATAACTATGGCTACACCTTC,CASSGSTGADNYGYTF
13,TRBD1,TRBV7-3,NA,TRBJ2-1,TGTGCCAGCAGCCAGACAGGGGACAATGAGCAGTTCTTC,CASSQTGDNEQFF
13,NA,TRBV6-6,NA,TRBJ2-2,TGTGCCAGCAGTGGAACGGGTAGCGGGGAGCTGTTTTTT,CASSGTGSGELFF
17,NA,TRBV21-1,NA,TRBJ1-1,TGTGCCAGCAGCCGGTGGACAGAAAGGGGACCCAACACTGAAGCTTTCTTT,CASSRWTERGPNTEAFF
15,TRBD1,TRBV28,NA,TRBJ2-3,TGTGCCAGCAGTTACCTGGGACAGGGTGCAGATACGCAGTATTTT,CASSYLGQGADTQYF
16,TRBD2,TRBV3-1/TRBV3-2,NA,TRBJ2-7,TGTGCCAGCAGCCAAGACCTACTAGCGGGGACCGGAGAGCAGTACTTC,CASSQDLLAGTGEQYF
13,NA,TRBV2,NA,TRBJ2-5,TGTGCCAGCTCACGGTGGTACCAAGAGACCCAGTACTTC,CASSRWYQETQYF
14,NA,TRBV11-1,NA,TRBJ1-1,TGTGCCAGCAGCTTGGACATCCTGAACACTGAAGCTTTCTTT,CASSLDILNTEAFF